This paragraph covers one T cell receptor beta chain sequence. CDR1 is MDHEN and CDR2 is SYDVKM in the germline V gene. The trim removed 4 bases at V and 3 bases at J, leaving 6 bases unmatched. This CDR3 comprises 16 residues. This sample is part of a study of blood T cell repertoires in COVID-19. Across the whole study: Collection of acute and convalescent COVID-19 samples took place in the United States, Italy and Spain.

Repertoires were generated with immunoSEQ multiplex PCR, while TCRdb's copy carries only in-frame clones and drops some. Counted here are over 120,000 clones, about 85% occurring once; the ten biggest clones make up about 2.8%. This chain links TRBV28 with TRBJ2-6, with 7 bases that match TRBD1. This receptor was taken from a human donor with acute or convalescent COVID-19. The donor label of this sample is uncertain. Sequenced input: peripheral blood. The CDR3 DNA is TGTGCCAGCAGTTCCGTACAGGGGAGTGGGGCCAACGTCCTGACTTTC. This sequence encodes CASSSVQGSGANVLTF.